The clone carrying this TCR beta chain was detected ten times or more. The CD4+ fraction was divided into a CD45RA+ naive subset and a CD45RA-negative memory subset. Some clones are missing from TCRdb's copy, which holds only in-frame ones; the method was immunoSEQ multiplex PCR. The sample carries some 1 million clones, approximately 68% recorded once. The entry originates in a study of shared clonotypes between healthy human individuals. Turning to the study itself: The cohort had a couple of women and a few men, ages 18 to 49.

The ends were cut back, 2 bases at V and 3 bases at J, with 14 bases in the middle. This CDR3 region has 15 residues. Germline V gene sequence: CDR1 MNHEY, CDR2 SMNVEV (reference sequence). This chain joins TRBV27 and TRBJ2-7; D remains unclear. The sequenced material came from memory CD4+ T cells sorted from blood. Subset here: CD45RA-negative fraction. This TCR derives from a man aged 18 to 30 in good health. CDR3 bases: TGTGCCAGCAGTTTAGAACCGACCCCTGTCTACGAGCAGTACTTC. It yields the protein CASSLEPTPVYEQYF.